The following is a TCR beta chain sequence with its context. Its antigen is unknown. Base-call qualities are not available, and no considerably larger clone is one nucleotide away. Spanning cysteine to phenylalanine, the CDR3 consists of 13 amino acids. Only the CDR3 part of the read is kept: 39 bases, read in frame from the first base. Deletion took 4 bases off V and 7 bases off J, with a span of 10 bases between the germline ends. According to the germline V gene (reference sequence), CDR1 reads LNHDA and CDR2 reads SQIVND. The source of the sample is a study of Ad26.COV2.S vaccination and SARS-CoV-2 variants (dated by TCRdb to the early 2020s). Regarding the study in general: Donors in the vaccine arm were drawn from COV1001, a multicentre, randomized, double-blind, placebo-controlled phase I-IIa trial testing Ad26.COV2.S in healthy adults. Participants in the trial were split at random into five groups of five each, receiving low-dose or high-dose Ad26.COV2.S once or twice, or else placebo on both occasions. Blinding of investigators to trial group allocation was maintained during experiments and outcome assessment. Dosing of Ad26.COV2.S was intramuscular, at either 5x10^10 or 1x10^11 viral particles, delivered as one shot or as two shots spaced 56 days apart. A total of 32 samples were included in the TCR-sequenced set, comprising 19 Ad26.COV2.S vaccine recipients, 5 placebo recipients and 8 SARS-CoV-2 convalescent individuals. Sequencing of the TCRbeta repertoire served to evaluate the specificity and breadth of SARS-CoV-2-reactive T cell receptors following Ad26.COV2.S vaccination. Broader findings and caveats from the paper: Vaccine and placebo recipients had comparable non-spike TCR breadth, which fits with the vaccine containing only spike. The study lacked the statistical power to compare responses across vaccine doses or regimens. Higher spike-specific TCR breadth was observed in Ad26.COV2.S recipients than in placebo recipients (P = 0.0014). According to the authors, total T cell responses may have been underestimated by the TCR breadth and depth analyses. Substantial breadth of spike-specific CD8+ and CD4+ T cell responses was reported after vaccination.

The immunoSEQ Assay was the method used to sequence TCRbeta CDR3 regions. After extraction, genomic DNA underwent amplification by bias-controlled multiplex PCR, followed by high-throughput sequencing. In the authors' own workflow: To quantify the absolute abundance of each unique TCRbeta CDR3 region, sequences were collapsed and filtered. T cell fraction was estimated by normalizing TCRbeta template counts to usable DNA, with usable DNA measured through amplification of reference genes found in all nucleated cells. Repertoire TCRs were annotated as SARS-CoV-2-specific by exact matching of V gene, CDR3 amino acid sequence and J gene to a known reactive TCR set. The reference SARS-CoV-2 TCR set was obtained from MIRA and was filtered for enrichment in COVID-19-positive ImmuneCODE repertoires, whereby public or cross-reactive TCRs were removed. Based on the MIRA antigens, annotated TCRs were further analysed at the level of specific ORF or position within ORF. Breadth was defined as annotated unique rearrangements over total unique productive rearrangements; depth was the summed frequency of those rearrangements. TCR breadth was compared between groups using two-sided Wilcoxon rank-sum tests. TCRdb limited this immuneACCESS table to in-frame rearrangements with V and J called. A share of clones is missing; checked studies link under half to unresolved V genes, and the rest is unexplained. Clone size and V and J calls were adopted from that table, with D and trimming inferred from the DNA. This sample is represented by about 240,000 clones; over 75% of them were singletons. In total, the top ten clones hold approximately 12% of the sample.

Read against the paper, the sample's treatment or condition label means: around 19 received Ad26.COV2.S at low or high dose, single or two shots; roughly 5 received placebo; per-sample allocation not given. For vaccine and placebo recipients, the sequenced repertoires came from samples collected on day 63 after the first injection. Cohort 1b enrolled about two dozen adults aged 18-55 years at a single site in Boston, USA, between 29 July and 7 August 2020. Ad26.COV2.S consisted of a replication-incompetent adenovirus type 26 vector by which a prefusion-stabilized SARS-CoV-2 spike protein from the original Wuhan strain was expressed.

The source of this sequence is a person aged 18 to 65 who received the Ad26.COV2.S COVID-19 vaccine or a placebo. The chain employs TRBV19 and TRBJ2-2; the D gene cannot be resolved reliably. Sequencing was performed on peripheral blood, taken in a trial of Ad26.COV2.S vaccine versus placebo. DNA sequence: TGTGCCAGTAGTAACGAAAGGGTCGGGGAGCTGTTTTTT. Its protein reads: CASSNERVGELFF.